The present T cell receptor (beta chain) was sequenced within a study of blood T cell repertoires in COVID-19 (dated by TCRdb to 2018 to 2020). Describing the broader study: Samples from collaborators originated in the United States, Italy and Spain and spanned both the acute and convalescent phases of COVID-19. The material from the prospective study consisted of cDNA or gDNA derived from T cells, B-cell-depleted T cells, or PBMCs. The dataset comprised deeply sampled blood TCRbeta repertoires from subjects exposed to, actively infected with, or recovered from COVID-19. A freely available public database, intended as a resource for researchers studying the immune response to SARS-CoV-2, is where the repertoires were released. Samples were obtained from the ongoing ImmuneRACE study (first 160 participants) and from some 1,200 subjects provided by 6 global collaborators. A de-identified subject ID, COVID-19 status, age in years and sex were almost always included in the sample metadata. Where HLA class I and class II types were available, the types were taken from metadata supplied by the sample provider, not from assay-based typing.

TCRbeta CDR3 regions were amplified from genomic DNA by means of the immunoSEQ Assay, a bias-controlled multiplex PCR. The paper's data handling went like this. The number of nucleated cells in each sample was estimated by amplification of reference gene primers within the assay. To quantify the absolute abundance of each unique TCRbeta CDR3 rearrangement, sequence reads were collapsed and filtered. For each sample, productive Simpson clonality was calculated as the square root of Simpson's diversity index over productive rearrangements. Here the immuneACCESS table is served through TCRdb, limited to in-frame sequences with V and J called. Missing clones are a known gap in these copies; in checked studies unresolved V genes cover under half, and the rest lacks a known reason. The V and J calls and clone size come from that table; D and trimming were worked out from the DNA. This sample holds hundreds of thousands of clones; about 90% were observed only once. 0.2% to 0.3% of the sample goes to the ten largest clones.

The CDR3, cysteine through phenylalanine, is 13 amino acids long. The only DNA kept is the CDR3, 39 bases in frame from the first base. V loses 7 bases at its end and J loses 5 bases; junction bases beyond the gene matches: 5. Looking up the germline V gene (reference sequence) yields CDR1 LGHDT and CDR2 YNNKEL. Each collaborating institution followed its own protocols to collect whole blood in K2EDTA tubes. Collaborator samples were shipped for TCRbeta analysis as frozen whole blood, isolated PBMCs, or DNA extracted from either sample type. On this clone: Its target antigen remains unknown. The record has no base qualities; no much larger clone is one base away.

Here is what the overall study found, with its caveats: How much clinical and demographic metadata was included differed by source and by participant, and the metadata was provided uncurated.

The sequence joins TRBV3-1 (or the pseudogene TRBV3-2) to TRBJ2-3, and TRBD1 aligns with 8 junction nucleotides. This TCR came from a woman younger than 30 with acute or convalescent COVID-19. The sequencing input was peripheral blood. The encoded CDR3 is CASTRQGIDTQYF. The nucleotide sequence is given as TGTGCCAGCACACGACAGGGGATAGATACGCAGTATTTT.